This TCR beta chain was documented in a study of glioma-infiltrating T cells after dendritic cell vaccination. Study summary: Autologous tumor lysate was loaded overnight onto monocyte-derived dendritic cells grown seven to eight days with IL-4 and GM-CSF. Regarding the study as a whole: Survival was not directly related to TCR clonality in these patients.

CDR1 is MNHEY and CDR2 is SVGAGI in the germline V gene. Trimming took 8 bases from V and 5 from J, leaving 15 bases between them. The length of the CDR3 is 13 residues. As to this clone: Its cognate antigen is unknown.

Isocitrate dehydrogenase mutation was absent in all glioblastoma patients. Input was 2 to 2.5 ug genomic DNA, or all available if less. TCRdb's table, derived via immunoSEQ multiplex PCR, lists solely in-frame clones and lacks some. The profile shows 30,000 to 40,000 clones, roughly 79% of them singletons. This sequence joins TRBV6-5 and TRBJ1-2, with D perhaps matching TRBD1 (5 bases). The sequences come from blood, collected before dendritic cell vaccination. This receptor was obtained from a human donor with glioblastoma. The DNA of the CDR3 is TGTGCCAGCCGGCGGGGGTCCGGGTATGGCTACACCTTC. Its translation is CASRRGSGYGYTF.